These 8 T cell receptor beta chains came from one sample sequenced in a study of post-analysis software for immune sequencing data. Study-level points and caveats: The five TRBV segments detected at higher frequency in patients than in controls included TRBV5-6, TRBV5-1 and TRBV20-1.

Prepared libraries of TCR beta cDNA carried unique molecular identifiers. Each CDR3 protein gets one entry after TCRdb re-called the PCR reads with MiXCR. The sample records roughly 800,000 distinct CDR3 sequences, under 60% being singletons. Their antigens are not known. Sequencing was done on a sample of blood. These receptors were collected from a girl aged 10 to 17 with multiple sclerosis.

This chain joins TRBV10-2 and TRBJ1-1, with D possibly matching TRBD1 (6 bases). This CDR3 has 16 residues. V lost 6 bases and J lost 4, with 21 bases in between. CDR1 and CDR2 from the germline V gene are WSHSY and SAAADI. For the CDR3, the DNA is TGCGCCAGCAGGTCTGAACAGGGAGAAATGGGCACTGAAGCTTTCTTT. Translating it yields CASRSEQGEMGTEAFF.

The V and J genes are TRBV29-1 and TRBJ2-7; 13 bases agree with TRBD2. The CDR3 extends over 13 amino acids. Germline loops: CDR1 SQVTM, CDR2 ANQGSEA. V dropped 4 bases and J dropped 5; count of bases not matched to a gene: 2. DNA for the CDR3: TGCAGCGTTGGACTAGCGGGAGGTAACGAGCAGTACTTC. This gives the protein CSVGLAGGNEQYF.

The rearrangement joins TRBV27 to TRBJ1-5; possible D gene TRBD1, 6 bases. Trimming removed 5 bases at V and 0 bases at J, with 11 bases between. The CDR3 loop spans 15 amino acids. Germline assignment: CDR1 MNHEY and CDR2 SMNVEV (reference sequence). The CDR3, as DNA: TGTGCCAGCAGTACGAACAGGGCTAGCAATCAGCCCCAGCATTTT. It yields the protein CASSTNRASNQPQHF.

This clonotype was recorded a few times. This chain connects TRBV12-3 or TRBV12-4 to TRBJ2-1; D is ambiguous. Trimming took 3 bases from V and 9 from J, leaving 9 bases between them. The CDR3 sequence is 12 residues long. CDR3 amino acids: CASSFGRREQFF. DNA for the CDR3: TGTGCCAGCAGTTTCGGTCGCCGTGAGCAGTTCTTC.

In its sample, this clonotype was seen a few times. This rearrangement joins TRBV27 to TRBJ1-2; 7 bases align to TRBD1. The CDR3 contains 15 residues. J was trimmed by 2 bases and V by 6 bases; bases with no gene match: 9. Germline CDR1 reads MNHEY; CDR2 reads SMNVEV (reference sequence). The CDR3 DNA sequence: TGTGCCAGCAGCAAAACCGGGACAGTAAACTATGGCTACACCTTC. It encodes CASSKTGTVNYGYTF.

V and J are TRBV27 and TRBJ2-4; D call uncertain. The tail of the sequence fits TRBJ2-7 better, so the J call may be wrong. CDR1 and CDR2 (germline): MNHEY, SMNVEV (reference sequence). The CDR3 has 13 amino acids. DNA of the CDR3: TGTGCCAGCAGTTTAGAAGGGAAGTACGAGCAGTACTTC. Encoded protein: CASSLEGKYEQYF.

This chain connects TRBV25-1 to TRBJ2-7; D possibly corresponds to TRBD2 (5 bases). This CDR3 comprises 14 residues. The V end lost 5 bases, the J end lost 5 bases, and 16 bases lay between the germline ends. CDR1 MGHDK and CDR2 SYGVNS come from the germline V gene. The CDR3 DNA sequence: TGTGCCAGCAGTATCCGGACTGGCGGCGACGAGCAGTACTTC. It encodes CASSIRTGGDEQYF.

This clonotype came up a few times. This chain joins TRBV7-2 and TRBJ2-3; 8 bases match TRBD1. This CDR3 is 14 amino acids long. V lost 0 bases and J lost 4; bases outside the gene matches: 0. The germline V gene encodes CDR1 SGHTA and CDR2 FQGNSA. The CDR3 DNA reads as TGTGCCAGCAGCTTAGCGACAGGGGCAGATACGCAGTATTTT. It specifies CASSLATGADTQYF.